This T cell receptor (beta chain) was sequenced during a study of T-cell memory formation after mild COVID-19. Study-level results: Clones shrinking between day 15 and 85 showed a balanced CD4/CD8 split, and those that grew later tilted toward CD4+. Clones that contracted clustered mainly in CM and EM if CD4+ and in EMRA if CD8+. Researchers could not confirm that second-wave clones peaking on day 37 targeted SARS-CoV-2.

The V gene's germline CDR1 is KGHDR and CDR2 SFDVKD. The CDR3 is 18 amino acids. The germline V and J ends were trimmed by 4 bases and 5 bases, with 25 bases remaining between them. This clonotype was recorded a few times. Antigen: not known. A single record per CDR3 protein comes from TCRdb applying MiXCR to the 5' RACE reads. The sample consists of 350,000 to 500,000 distinct CDR3 sequences, about a quarter of them appearing once. The V and J genes are TRBV24-1 and TRBJ2-5; D might be TRBD1 (6 bases). The sequenced material came from PBMCs or a T cell subset sorted from them (not recorded which). The TCR was taken from an adult woman who had mild COVID-19 (a few samples of this study predate the infection). Cell type and time point are not known. For the CDR3, the DNA is TGTGCCACCAGTGACCCTGGTCCCGGGACAACCCTACCGGAGACCCAGTACTTC. Translating it yields CATSDPGPGTTLPETQYF.